This TCR beta chain was sequenced in a study of T cell responses to AZD1222 COVID-19 vaccine. Overall study context: Second doses were pooled across both intervals (about 4 or about 12 weeks). Study-level findings and limits: Reportedly, close to half of spike-specific TCRs are directed against unmutated variant regions. Every sample of the repertoires postdated the peak T cell response. Baseline serostatus was positive in only a handful of AZD1222 recipients.

Libraries were prepared by immunoSEQ multiplex PCR; TCRdb keeps only in-frame clonotypes and omits some of them. The sample lists approximately 160,000 clones; around 90% were seen once. J gave up 0 bases and V 1 base, and 23 bases lay outside the gene matches. The CDR3 has 23 amino acids. With regard to this clone: Its antigen remains unknown.

V gene TRBV23-1 combines with J gene TRBJ2-1; 8 bases agree with TRBD2. TRBV23-1 is given ORF status, its function remaining uncertain. The origin of this receptor is an adult in good health. Here the sequenced sample was peripheral blood, taken on day 0 of AZD1222 vaccination. The CDR3 protein is CASSQCKLYGAGEGFSSYNEQFF. CDR3 DNA: TGCGCCAGCAGTCAATGTAAACTTTATGGAGCGGGAGAGGGGTTTAGCTCCTACAATGAGCAGTTCTTC.